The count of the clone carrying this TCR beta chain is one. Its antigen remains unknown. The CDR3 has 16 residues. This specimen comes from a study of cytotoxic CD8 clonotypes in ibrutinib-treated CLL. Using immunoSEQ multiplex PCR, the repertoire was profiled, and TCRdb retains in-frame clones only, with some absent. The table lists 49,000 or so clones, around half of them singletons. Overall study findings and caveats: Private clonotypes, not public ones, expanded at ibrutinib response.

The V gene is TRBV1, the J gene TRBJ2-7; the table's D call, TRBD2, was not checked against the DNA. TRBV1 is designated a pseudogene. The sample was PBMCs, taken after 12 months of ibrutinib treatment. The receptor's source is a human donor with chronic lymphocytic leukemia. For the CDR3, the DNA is TGCACCAGCAGCCAAGATCCTTTAGCGCCAACCTACGAGCAGTACTTC. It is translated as CTSSQDPLAPTYEQYF.